These 29 T cell receptor beta chains were sequenced from one sample in a study of cytomegalovirus exposure and HLA in healthy donors. It was with 60 Vbeta and 13 Jbeta primers that the PCR ran. Here immunoSEQ multiplex PCR was the method, and the copy in TCRdb shows in-frame clones only, minus some. This table has about 140,000 clones, around a tenth appearing once. The sample consisted of PBMCs. Source of these receptors: a male donor in good health and CMV-seronegative.

V and J are TRBV10-3 and TRBJ2-5; tentative D call: TRBD2 (7 bases). Germline CDR1 reads ENHRY; CDR2 reads SYGVKD. Trimming stripped 7 bases from V and 5 bases from J, with 14 bases between. The CDR3 covers 13 residues. This CDR3 is CAIKGGSAETQYF. The CDR3 DNA reads as TGTGCCATCAAGGGGGGGTCAGCCGAGACCCAGTACTTC.

The chain uses TRBV15 and TRBJ2-1, with 7 bases identical to TRBD1. V gave up 0 bases and J gave up 6 bases; unmatched junction bases: 2. Per the germline V gene, CDR1 is LNHNV and CDR2 is YYDKDF (reference sequence). The CDR3 loop spans 14 amino acids. CDR3 region: CATSRDGTVNEQFF. The CDR3 DNA is TGTGCCACCAGCAGAGATGGGACAGTCAATGAGCAGTTCTTC.

This clone has only a few counts. This chain uses TRBV30 with TRBJ1-2; D gene uncertain. The CDR3 runs 14 residues. Deletions cut 2 bases from V and 4 bases from J, with 14 bases between. Looked up from germline, CDR1 is GTSNPN and CDR2 is SVGIG (reference sequence). The CDR3 spells CAWSTSRRAYGYTF. DNA for the CDR3: TGTGCCTGGAGTACGAGCCGCCGAGCCTATGGCTACACCTTC.

Only a few counts were recorded for this clone. The genes are TRBV28 and TRBJ1-1; a weak D match, TRBD1 (5 bases). Trimming removed 5 bases at V and 1 base at J, with 17 bases between. The CDR3 is made up of 16 amino acids. CDR1 and CDR2 (germline): MDHEN, SYDVKM. The CDR3 spells CASSQGLPGRNTEAFF. CDR3 DNA sequence: TGTGCCAGCAGTCAGGGCCTTCCGGGCCGGAACACTGAAGCTTTCTTT.

The chain has TRBV7-2 and TRBJ2-1, with 9 bases matching TRBD2. Germline trimming cut 4 bases from V and 9 bases from J; bases unmatched to any gene: 13. The CDR3 has 16 amino acids. Germline-derived CDR1 and CDR2 are SGHTA and FQGNSA. The CDR3 here is CASSWYRLAEAGEQFF. CDR3 sequence (DNA): TGTGCCAGCAGCTGGTATCGACTAGCGGAGGCGGGTGAGCAGTTCTTC.

The CDR3 nucleotides read TGTGCCAGCAGCTCTAGGACAGGGGTGGCTAGCGGGATCAGCGGTGAGCAGTTCTTC. Amino acids: CASSSRTGVASGISGEQFF. The chain links TRBV7-9 to TRBJ2-1; D assignment may be TRBD1 or TRBD2 (9 bases each). The CDR3 covers 19 residues. V was trimmed by 4 bases and J by 9 bases, leaving 31 bases between them. Looked up from germline, CDR1 is SEHNR and CDR2 is FQNEAQ (reference sequence).

This clone has only a few counts. The V and J genes are TRBV28 and TRBJ2-7; no firm D call. The CDR3 runs to 14 residues. CDR1 and CDR2 from the germline V gene are MDHEN and SYDVKM. V was cut by 3 bases and J by 7 bases, with 16 bases left in between. This CDR3 reads CASSFATLTREQYF. The CDR3 DNA follows: TGTGCCAGCAGTTTTGCCACCCTTACGAGGGAGCAGTACTTC. Looking up the rest from reference TRBV28 and TRBJ2-7 gives the full variable domain: DVKVTQSSRYLVKRTGEKVFLECVQDMDHENMFWYRQDPGLGLRLIYFSYDVKMKEKGDIPEGYSVSREKKERFSLILESASTNQTSMYLCASSFATLTREQYFGPGTRLTVT.

This clone was seen more than once but under ten times. The V gene is TRBV5-1, the J gene TRBJ2-1; 9 nucleotides line up with TRBD2. The CDR3 is 19 amino acids. Trimming at V came to 4 bases and at J to 7 bases, leaving 21 bases not matched to a gene. From germline, CDR1 is SGHRS and CDR2 YFSETQ. The CDR3 spells CASSRGSGGGGRAVNEQFF. CDR3 bases: TGCGCCAGCAGCAGGGGCTCGGGGGGCGGCGGGAGGGCCGTGAATGAGCAGTTCTTC.

This clone has just a few counts. V is TRBV5-3 and J is TRBJ2-6, with 10 bases aligning to TRBD1. Being an ORF, TRBV5-3 has a function that is uncertain. V trimming: 1 base; J trimming: 1 base; junction bases outside the gene matches: 20. CDR3 length: 23 amino acids. CDR3 region: CARSLSVGDRGRSYRSGANVLTF. In DNA form, the CDR3 reads TGTGCCAGAAGCTTGAGCGTTGGCGACAGGGGGCGCAGTTACCGGTCTGGGGCCAACGTCCTGACTTTC.

The chain employs TRBV7-2 and TRBJ1-5; TRBD1 matches at 8 bases. Germline V CDR1 and CDR2: SGHTA, FQGNSA. V lost 4 bases and J lost 5; bases outside the gene matches: 10. This CDR3 has 16 amino acids. The DNA of the CDR3 is TGTGCCAGCAGCTCAATCGGACAGGGATCCTATCAGCCCCAGCATTTT. This sequence encodes CASSSIGQGSYQPQHF.

This clone showed up just a few times. The V gene is TRBV19, the J gene TRBJ1-1, with TRBD1 as a possible D gene (5 bases). This CDR3 spans 15 amino acids. Between the trimmed V and J ends, which lost 3 bases and 1 base, there was a span of 12 bases. Germline V gene data show CDR1 as LNHDA and CDR2 as SQIVND (reference sequence). The CDR3 is CASSIAGIGNTEAFF. CDR3 in DNA: TGTGCCAGTAGTATTGCAGGGATAGGGAACACTGAAGCTTTCTTT.

The rearrangement uses TRBV27 and TRBJ2-2; 7 nucleotides align to TRBD2. The germline CDR1 and CDR2 sequences are MNHEY and SMNVEV (reference sequence). This CDR3 is 14 amino acids long. Unmatched junction bases numbered 7, after V lost 7 bases and J lost 5 bases. The DNA for the CDR3 is TGTGCCAGCATACCAGCGGGAAGAACCGGGGAGCTGTTTTTT. It yields the protein CASIPAGRTGELFF.

This clone has just a few counts. The CDR3 nucleotides read TGTGCCAGCAGCTGGGCAGGGGGTGCTTACACCTTC. Encoded protein: CASSWAGGAYTF. The chain uses TRBV7-2 and TRBJ1-2; 7 nucleotides match TRBD1. V dropped 4 bases and J dropped 11; count of bases not matched to a gene: 7. CDR1 is SGHTA and CDR2 is FQGNSA in the germline V gene. The CDR3 extends over 12 amino acids.

This clone was detected a few times. V gene TRBV27 combines with J gene TRBJ1-5; tentative D call: TRBD1 (5 bases). The CDR3 has 14 residues. CDR1 and CDR2 (germline): MNHEY, SMNVEV (reference sequence). V shed 4 bases and J shed 0 bases, with 7 bases lying between them. The CDR3 DNA reads as TGTGCCAGCAGTTCCAGGGTTAGCAATCAGCCCCAGCATTTT. It codes for CASSSRVSNQPQHF.

This clone occurred a few times. The genes are TRBV29-1 and TRBJ1-2; possibly TRBD1 for D (6 bases). Deletions cut 7 bases from V and 0 bases from J, with 12 bases between. This CDR3 is 13 amino acids long. Germline V gene sequence: CDR1 SQVTM, CDR2 ANQGSEA. The CDR3 DNA follows: TGCAGCGCCTCGACAGGAACTAACTATGGCTACACCTTC. Its translation: CSASTGTNYGYTF.

The chain carries TRBV28 and TRBJ2-7, with 8 bases identical to TRBD1. The CDR3 contains 16 residues. The V gene's germline CDR1 is MDHEN and CDR2 SYDVKM. V gave up 5 bases and J gave up 2 bases; unmatched junction bases: 11. Here the CDR3 reads CASSTLQGEDPYEQYF. CDR3 DNA sequence: TGTGCCAGCAGTACCCTACAGGGGGAGGATCCCTACGAGCAGTACTTC.

The table lists this clone with a few counts. This same CDR3 is encoded by further DNA sequences in the sample. This sequence joins TRBV28 and TRBJ1-5; 9 nucleotides agree with TRBD1. V was clipped by 4 bases and J by 6 bases; unmatched bases: 4. Germline CDR1 is MDHEN and CDR2 is SYDVKM. The CDR3 consists of 14 residues. The CDR3 here is CASSSPGQGQPQHF. The CDR3 DNA is TGTGCCAGCAGTTCTCCGGGACAGGGTCAGCCCCAGCATTTT.

This clone was counted only a few times. The V gene is TRBV5-1, the J gene TRBJ2-3; D is unresolved. The length of the CDR3 is 12 residues. The V gene lost 7 bases and the J gene lost 0 bases, with 6 bases spanning the gap. The germline gives CDR1 SGHRS, CDR2 YFSETQ. In nucleotides, the CDR3 is TGCGCCAGCGGAGCTAGCACAGATACGCAGTATTTT. This encodes CASGASTDTQYF.

The CDR3, as DNA: TGTGCCAGCAGCTTAGTCGGCGGGGTGAGCACAGATACGCAGTATTTT. Protein product: CASSLVGGVSTDTQYF. The V call is TRBV7-6, the J call TRBJ2-3; tentatively, D is TRBD2 (6 bases). Trimming took off 1 base at V and 0 bases at J, with 11 bases between the two ends. The CDR3 totals 16 residues. The germline V gene encodes CDR1 SGHVS and CDR2 FNYEAQ.

The chain has TRBV19 and TRBJ2-7; 9 bases are shared with TRBD2. The CDR3 length is 14 residues. V lost 3 bases and J lost 4; bases outside the gene matches: 4. CDR1 LNHDA and CDR2 SQIVND come from the germline V gene (reference sequence). The CDR3 protein is CASSILAGPYEQYF. CDR3 in DNA: TGTGCCAGTAGTATCCTAGCGGGACCTTACGAGCAGTACTTC. The whole variable domain, remainder taken from reference TRBV19 and TRBJ2-7, is DGGITQSPKYLFRKEGQNVTLSCEQNLNHDAMYWYRQDPGQGLRLIYYSQIVNDFQKGDIAEGYSVSREKKESFPLTVTSAQKNPTAFYLCASSILAGPYEQYFGPGTRLTVT.

The chain links TRBV11-2 to TRBJ2-3, with D maybe TRBD2 (6 bases). The CDR3 is 15 amino acids. Germline CDR1 reads SGHAT; CDR2 reads FQNNGV. The V end was cut by 3 bases, the J end by 1 base, with 11 bases between. CDR3 sequence reads: CASSFTASGTDTQYF. In nucleotides, the CDR3 is TGTGCCAGCAGCTTTACCGCTAGCGGCACAGATACGCAGTATTTT.

The sample holds a few counts of this clone. The CDR3 DNA is TGTGCCAGCAGCTCCCCCCGCGGACCTGCGGGATATTTT. This codes for CASSSPRGPAGYF. The chain has TRBV11-2 and TRBJ1-3; no clear D gene. The ends were cut back, 4 bases at V and 15 bases at J, with 19 bases in the middle. The germline V gene encodes CDR1 SGHAT and CDR2 FQNNGV. CDR3 size: 13 residues.

The chain employs TRBV9 and TRBJ2-2, with a tentative D call TRBD1 (6 bases). The CDR3 loop spans 15 amino acids. Between the trimmed V and J ends, which lost 1 base and 1 base, there was a span of 8 bases. From germline, CDR1 is SGDLS and CDR2 YYNGEE. The CDR3: CASSVSGQNTGELFF. CDR3 in DNA: TGTGCCAGCAGCGTATCGGGACAGAACACCGGGGAGCTGTTTTTT. Using reference TRBV9 and TRBJ2-2 for the parts outside the CDR3, the full variable domain is DSGVTQTPKHLITATGQRVTLRCSPRSGDLSVYWYQQSLDQGLQFLIQYYNGEERAKGNILERFSAQQFPDLHSELNLSSLELGDSALYFCASSVSGQNTGELFFGEGSRLTVL.

V and J are TRBV19 and TRBJ1-4, with TRBD1 as a possible D gene (6 bases). There are 14 residues in the CDR3. Germline V gene data show CDR1 as LNHDA and CDR2 as SQIVND (reference sequence). The V end was cut by 7 bases, the J end by 5 bases, with 14 bases between. Here the CDR3 reads CASNPTGWNEKLFF. In nucleotides, the CDR3 is TGTGCCAGTAACCCGACAGGTTGGAATGAAAAACTGTTTTTT.

This clone was detected a few times. This chain uses TRBV4-1 with TRBJ2-5, with TRBD2 identical over 13 bases. The V segment lost 3 bases and the J segment 3 bases; nucleotides outside the gene matches: 7. The CDR3 totals 17 residues. The germline V gene encodes CDR1 MGHRA and CDR2 YSYEKL. CDR3 in amino acids: CASSHPTSGRPKETQYF. CDR3 DNA: TGCGCCAGCAGCCATCCGACTAGCGGGAGGCCGAAAGAGACCCAGTACTTC.

The V and J genes are TRBV9 and TRBJ2-7; unclear D gene. Trimming left V 3 bases short and J 4 bases short, with 8 bases between. This CDR3 is 12 amino acids long. The germline gives CDR1 SGDLS, CDR2 YYNGEE. The CDR3 reads CASSDNNYEQYF. CDR3 coding DNA: TGTGCCAGCAGCGATAACAATTACGAGCAGTACTTC.

The gene calls are TRBV4-3 and TRBJ2-7; 7 nucleotides line up with TRBD1. V dropped 0 bases and J dropped 5; count of bases not matched to a gene: 4. The CDR3 totals 14 residues. Germline V gene lookup returns CDR1 LGHNA and CDR2 YSLEER. CDR3 in amino acids: CASSQDIQGNEQYF. The DNA of the CDR3 is TGCGCCAGCAGCCAAGATATACAGGGGAACGAGCAGTACTTC.

The rearrangement uses TRBV7-8 and TRBJ2-7, with 14 positions matching TRBD2. CDR1 is SGHVS, CDR2 FQNEAQ, per germline. This CDR3 spans 16 amino acids. V lost 4 bases and J lost 2; bases outside the gene matches: 4. The CDR3 protein is CASSWTSGGFPYEQYF. In DNA, the CDR3 is TGTGCCAGCAGCTGGACTAGCGGGGGGTTTCCCTACGAGCAGTACTTC.

V gene TRBV19 combines with J gene TRBJ1-2, with 7 bases fitting TRBD1. CDR3 length: 16 amino acids. Trimming removed 1 base from V and 8 bases from J; junction bases left unmatched: 13. CDR1 is LNHDA and CDR2 is SQIVND in the germline V gene (reference sequence). This CDR3 reads CASSIAPRDRAHGYTF. In DNA, the CDR3 is TGTGCCAGTAGTATAGCCCCCCGAGACAGGGCGCACGGCTACACCTTC. The complete variable domain, with remaining parts taken from reference TRBV19 and TRBJ1-2, reads DGGITQSPKYLFRKEGQNVTLSCEQNLNHDAMYWYRQDPGQGLRLIYYSQIVNDFQKGDIAEGYSVSREKKESFPLTVTSAQKNPTAFYLCASSIAPRDRAHGYTFGSGTRLTVV.